The clone carrying this T cell receptor (beta chain) was counted ten times or more. What it recognizes is unknown. One entry per CDR3 protein results from TCRdb running MiXCR on the reads. The profile shows some 600,000 distinct CDR3 sequences, roughly 24% of them singletons. This CDR3 has 15 residues. V lost 5 bases and J lost 1; bases outside the gene matches: 6. CDR1 SEHNR and CDR2 FQNEAQ come from the germline V gene (reference sequence). This sample was included in a study of T cell repertoires in cytomegalovirus infection. Study background: Matching HLA type, along with CMV infection, was indicated by public TCR beta signatures. Points from the study as a whole: Accumulated public TCR beta family frequency recognized individuals carrying CMV together with the relevant HLA.

The J gene is TRBJ1-1, the V gene TRBV7-9, with TRBD1 matching over 8 bases. The receptor's source is a human donor in good health (CMV status not recorded). Some clones in this sample may be carry-over from other donors' samples. The sequencing sample was made of CD8+ T cells from PBMCs. The CDR3 region is CASSKLTGANTEAFF. CDR3 nucleotides: TGTGCCAGCAGCAAACTGACAGGGGCGAACACTGAAGCTTTCTTT.